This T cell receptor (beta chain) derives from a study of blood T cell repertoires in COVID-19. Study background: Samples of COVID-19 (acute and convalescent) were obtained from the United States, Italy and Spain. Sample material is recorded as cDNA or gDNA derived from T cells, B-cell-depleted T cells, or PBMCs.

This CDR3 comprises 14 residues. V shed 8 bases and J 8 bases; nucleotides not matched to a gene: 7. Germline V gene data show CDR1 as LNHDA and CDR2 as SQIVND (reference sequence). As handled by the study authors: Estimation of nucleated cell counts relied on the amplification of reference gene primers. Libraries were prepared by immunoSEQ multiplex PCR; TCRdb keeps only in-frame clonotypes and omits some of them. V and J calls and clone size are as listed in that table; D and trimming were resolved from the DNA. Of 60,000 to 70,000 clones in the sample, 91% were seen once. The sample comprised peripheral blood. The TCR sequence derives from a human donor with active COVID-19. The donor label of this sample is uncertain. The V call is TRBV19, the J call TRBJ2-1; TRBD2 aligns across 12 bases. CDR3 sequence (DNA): TGTGCCAGTCGCCTAGCGGGAGGGTTCGATGAGCAGTTCTTC. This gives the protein CASRLAGGFDEQFF.